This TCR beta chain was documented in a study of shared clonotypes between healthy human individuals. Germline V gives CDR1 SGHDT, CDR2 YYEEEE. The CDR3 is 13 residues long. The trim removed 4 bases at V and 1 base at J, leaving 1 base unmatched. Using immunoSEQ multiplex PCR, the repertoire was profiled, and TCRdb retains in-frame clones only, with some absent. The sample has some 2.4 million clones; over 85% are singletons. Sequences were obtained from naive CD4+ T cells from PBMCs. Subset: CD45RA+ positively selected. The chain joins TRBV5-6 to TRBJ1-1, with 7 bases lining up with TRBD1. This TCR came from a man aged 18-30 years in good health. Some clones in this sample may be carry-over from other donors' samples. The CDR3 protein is CASSGDRNTEAFF. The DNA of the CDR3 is TGTGCCAGCAGCGGGGACAGGAACACTGAAGCTTTCTTT.